The T cell receptor beta chain described here comes from a study of cytomegalovirus exposure and HLA in healthy donors. PCR used 60 Vbeta primers and 13 Jbeta primers. Only in-frame clones appear in the TCRdb table, and some are missing; sequencing was by immunoSEQ multiplex PCR. The sample lists 150,000 to 200,000 clones, less than 90% seen once, with almost 2% in the top ten. Germline V CDR1 and CDR2: MNHEY, SMNVEV (reference sequence). Trimming stripped 1 base from V and 12 bases from J, with 14 bases between. This CDR3 is 13 amino acids long. Whole-study findings and limits: In a later analysis, HLA-associated beta chains showed higher expansion and lower generation probabilities than comparable chains. Using a false discovery rate of 0.05, a later analysis showed that approximately 17,000 TCR beta sequences were associated with HLA alleles. Accounts indicate the classifier identified cytomegalovirus status with strong specificity and sensitivity. Most TCR beta V segments were productive about 87% or about 30% of the time in an earlier analysis.

With respect to this clone: The antigen is undetermined.

This TCR came from a woman between 18 and 29 years old in good health and CMV-seronegative. The chain links TRBV27 to TRBJ2-3; no reliable D call. The sequenced sample was PBMCs. The CDR3 here is CASSLYLTELQYF. CDR3 sequence (DNA): TGTGCCAGCAGTTTATATCTCACCGAGCTTCAGTATTTT.